One sample yielded the 28 T cell receptor beta chains listed below, sequenced in a study of T cell clonotyping in hematopoietic cell transplantation. Profiled with immunoSEQ multiplex PCR; TCRdb holds only in-frame clones, not every one. The table shows 6,000 to 7,000 clones, with approximately 80% occurring only once. Sequences were derived from PBMCs, sampled 100 days after allogeneic stem cell transplant. Every receptor here comes from a female patient under 45 who had an allogeneic stem cell transplant, so the T cells may come from the graft donor. Some clones in this sample may be carry-over from other donors' samples.

The V gene is TRBV19, the J gene TRBJ1-2, with 7 bases fitting TRBD1. Trimming at V came to 3 bases and at J to 5 bases, leaving 12 bases not matched to a gene. The length of the CDR3 is 16 residues. Germline V CDR1 and CDR2: LNHDA, SQIVND (reference sequence). The CDR3 region has the DNA TGTGCCAGTAGTATTCACACGACAGGGTTTGGATATGGCTACACCTTC. It specifies CASSIHTTGFGYGYTF.

This clone has just a few counts. The chain employs TRBV5-6 and TRBJ1-1; TRBD1 matches 8 bases. Per germline, CDR1 SGHDT and CDR2 YYEEEE. The junction had 4 bases not matched to a gene; V was cut back by 2 bases and J by 10 bases. This CDR3 is built from 12 residues. The CDR3: CASSLQGEGAFF. Written as DNA, the CDR3 is TGTGCCAGCAGCTTACAGGGGGAGGGAGCTTTCTTT. Full variable domain (rest looked up from reference TRBV5-6 and TRBJ1-1): DAGVTQSPTHLIKTRGQQVTLRCSPKSGHDTVSWYQQALGQGPQFIFQYYEEEERQRGNFPDRFSGHQFPNYSSELNVNALLLGDSALYLCASSLQGEGAFFGQGTRLTVV.

The rearrangement links TRBV30 to TRBJ2-5, with 13 bases aligning to TRBD2. The V segment lost 3 bases and the J segment 7 bases; nucleotides outside the gene matches: 5. The CDR3 consists of 14 residues. CDR1 and CDR2 (germline): GTSNPN, SVGIG (reference sequence). Here the CDR3 DNA reads TGTGCCTGGAGACTAGCGGGGGGGCCAGGGACCCAGTACTTC. Amino acid sequence: CAWRLAGGPGTQYF.

The chain employs TRBV5-1 and TRBJ2-5, with TRBD2 matching 9 bases. CDR3 size: 15 residues. J gave up 7 bases and V 6 bases, and 13 bases lay outside the gene matches. Germline CDR1 SGHRS, CDR2 YFSETQ. CDR3 DNA: TGCGCCAGCACCCCCGGGGGCGGGGGGGCTACGACCCAGTACTTC. Protein sequence: CASTPGGGGATTQYF.

V usage is TRBV11-3 and J usage is TRBJ1-1; tentative D call: TRBD1 (6 bases). From germline, CDR1 is SGHNT and CDR2 YENEEA. This CDR3 is 12 amino acids long. Trimming stripped 1 base from V and 12 bases from J, with 12 bases between. CDR3 sequence (DNA): TGTGCCAGCAGCTTAGGATCCGGACAGCCTTTCTTT. As protein: CASSLGSGQPFF.

This chain uses TRBV15 with TRBJ2-7; the match to TRBD1 covers 9 bases. J gave up 9 bases and V 4 bases, and 4 bases lay outside the gene matches. Germline V gene sequence: CDR1 LNHNV, CDR2 YYDKDF (reference sequence). This CDR3 region has 12 residues. The CDR3 region has the DNA TGTGCCACCAGCAACAGGGGGCGTACGCAGTACTTC. It is translated as CATSNRGRTQYF. The entire variable domain, with the rest obtained from reference TRBV15 and TRBJ2-7, is as follows: DAMVIQNPRYQVTQFGKPVTLSCSQTLNHNVMYWYQQKSSQAPKLLFHYYDKDFNNEADTPDNFQSRRPNTSFCFLDIRSPGLGDTAMYLCATSNRGRTQYFGPGTRLTVT.

This chain links TRBV30 with TRBJ2-1; 13 bases line up with TRBD2. Trimming cost V 1 base and J 5 bases; bases outside gene matches: 5. CDR3 length: 16 amino acids. Germline CDR1 and CDR2: GTSNPN and SVGIG (reference sequence). CDR3: CAWSAPGLAGNNEQFF. The CDR3 DNA sequence: TGTGCCTGGAGTGCACCGGGACTAGCGGGGAACAATGAGCAGTTCTTC.

The J gene is TRBJ1-6, the V gene TRBV5-4, with D hard to call. Germline V gene data show CDR1 as SGHNT and CDR2 as YYREEE (reference sequence). The CDR3 extends over 17 amino acids. Trimming removed 4 bases at V and 0 bases at J, with 14 bases between. The CDR3 DNA is TGTGCCAGCAGCCCGGACTTTAAAAGCTCCTATAATTCACCCCTCCACTTT. Translation: CASSPDFKSSYNSPLHF.

The chain couples TRBV5-6 to TRBJ1-1; 9 nucleotides line up with TRBD1. The ends lost 4 bases at V and 12 bases at J; junction bases unmatched: 13. Germline CDR1 reads SGHDT; CDR2 reads YYEEEE. The CDR3 totals 14 residues. The chain's CDR3 is CASSLYPTGGHPFF. The DNA for the CDR3 is TGTGCCAGCAGCCTCTACCCGACAGGGGGACACCCTTTCTTT.

J is TRBJ1-2 and V is TRBV7-3; unclear D gene. This CDR3 has 15 amino acids. Deletions cut 5 bases from V and 8 bases from J, with 21 bases between. Per the germline V gene, CDR1 is SGHTA and CDR2 is FQGTGA. CDR3 sequence reads: CASSLVGGNSEGYTF. CDR3 in DNA: TGTGCCAGCAGCCTAGTGGGCGGAAATTCCGAGGGCTACACCTTC. Full variable domain (rest looked up from reference TRBV7-3 and TRBJ1-2): GAGVSQTPSNKVTEKGKYVELRCDPISGHTALYWYRQSLGQGPEFLIYFQGTGAADDSGLPNDRFFAVRPEGSVSTLKIQRTERGDSAVYLCASSLVGGNSEGYTFGSGTRLTVV.

This clone is a singleton in its sample. This chain connects TRBV11-3 to TRBJ1-1; D is unresolved. CDR1 and CDR2 from the germline V gene are SGHNT and YENEEA. Between the trimmed V and J ends, which lost 2 bases and 1 base, there was a span of 5 bases. This CDR3 contains 13 residues. The CDR3 DNA reads TGTGCCAGCAGCTTACGGACGAACACTGAAGCTTTCTTT. It codes for CASSLRTNTEAFF.

This chain joins TRBV9 and TRBJ2-3; 9 bases fit TRBD2. The length of the CDR3 is 16 residues. Per the germline V gene, CDR1 is SGDLS and CDR2 is YYNGEE. V shed 3 bases, J shed 2 bases, and the junction held 7 bases outside the gene matches. Here the CDR3 DNA reads TGTGCCAGCAGCGCGGATAGCGGGGGTTACACAGATACGCAGTATTTT. It translates to CASSADSGGYTDTQYF.

This rearrangement joins TRBV2 to TRBJ2-5; D gene uncertain. CDR1 is SNHLY, CDR2 FYNNEI, per germline. This CDR3 contains 13 residues. Trimming shortened V by 11 bases and J by 2 bases, and 15 bases separated the two germline ends. The CDR3 sequence: CALFKHMQETQYF. CDR3 nucleotides: TGTGCCCTCTTTAAGCACATGCAAGAGACCCAGTACTTC.

The CDR3 nucleotides are TGTGCCAGCAGAAGGGACGCCTCTGAAGGCTACACCTTC. This gives the protein CASRRDASEGYTF. The genes are TRBV6-5 and TRBJ1-2, with a tentative D call TRBD1 (5 bases). The CDR3 runs to 13 residues. The germline gives CDR1 MNHEY, CDR2 SVGAGI. The germline V and J ends were trimmed by 6 bases and 8 bases, with 16 bases remaining between them.

The rearrangement joins TRBV19 to TRBJ2-7; possibly TRBD1 for D (6 bases). This CDR3 comprises 16 residues. The ends were cut back, 5 bases at V and 0 bases at J, with 17 bases in the middle. Germline loops: CDR1 LNHDA, CDR2 SQIVND (reference sequence). The CDR3 coding sequence is TGTGCCAGTAGTGCGGTGACAGGTTCGAGCTCCTACGAGCAGTACTTC. Translating gives CASSAVTGSSSYEQYF.

The gene calls are TRBV2 and TRBJ1-1; maybe TRBD1 (6 bases). Germline assignment: CDR1 SNHLY and CDR2 FYNNEI. The CDR3 has 14 residues. Trimming pared 10 bases from V and 2 bases from J, leaving 17 bases between. The DNA of the CDR3 is TGTGCCACAAACAGGGCCCCCGACAACACTGAAGCTTTCTTT. This translates into CATNRAPDNTEAFF.

In this sample, this clone is medium-sized (0.01 to 0.1%). The chain joins TRBV7-2 to TRBJ2-3; tentatively, D is TRBD1 (5 bases). The CDR3 length is 14 residues. The V end lost 6 bases, the J end lost 6 bases, and 16 bases lay between the germline ends. Germline loops: CDR1 SGHTA, CDR2 FQGNSA. CDR3 nucleotide sequence: TGTGCCAGCAGGGACCTTGGGGCATTCGATACGCAGTATTTT. Protein product: CASRDLGAFDTQYF.

The chain recombines TRBV29-1 with TRBJ1-1; TRBD1 matches 9 bases. CDR1 is SQVTM and CDR2 is ANQGSEA in the germline V gene. CDR3 length: 12 residues. V was clipped by 6 bases and J by 6 bases; unmatched bases: 5. DNA of the CDR3: TGCAGCGTGATACAGGGGGCCGCTGAAGCTTTCTTT. This gives the protein CSVIQGAAEAFF.

J is TRBJ1-4 and V is TRBV6-6; TRBD1 agrees at 10 bases. Germline trimming cut 5 bases from V and 8 bases from J; bases unmatched to any gene: 5. The CDR3 consists of 14 residues. Germline values: CDR1 MNHNY, CDR2 SVGAGI (reference sequence). The DNA of the CDR3 is TGTGCCAGCAGTGGGGACAGGGGAGTCGAAAAACTGTTTTTT. Encoded protein: CASSGDRGVEKLFF.

The CDR3 is CASSPRTVGYSNQPQHF. DNA for the CDR3: TGTGCCAGCAGTCCTAGGACAGTAGGATATAGCAATCAGCCCCAGCATTTT. The V gene is TRBV28, the J gene TRBJ1-5; TRBD1 might be the D (6 bases). The ends were cut back, 5 bases at V and 0 bases at J, with 17 bases in the middle. The CDR3 is 17 residues long. CDR1 and CDR2 from the germline V gene are MDHEN and SYDVKM.

This clone has only one observation. The CDR3 is CAWSALGQGMTEAFF. The CDR3 DNA follows: TGTGCCTGGAGTGCACTTGGACAAGGGATGACTGAAGCTTTCTTT. The chain links TRBV30 to TRBJ1-1; tentatively, D is TRBD1 (5 bases). Trimming took off 1 base at V and 5 bases at J, with 17 bases between the two ends. The CDR3 runs to 15 residues. From germline, CDR1 is GTSNPN and CDR2 SVGIG (reference sequence).

There are a few counts of this clone. The genes are TRBV4-3 and TRBJ1-1; 9 bases map to TRBD1. The CDR3 is 13 residues long. J was trimmed by 11 bases and V by 4 bases; bases with no gene match: 8. CDR1 is LGHNA, CDR2 YSLEER, per germline. CDR3 bases: TGCGCCAGCAGCCCCCGGTTAGGACAGGGGGCTTTCTTT. Its translation: CASSPRLGQGAFF.

V and J are TRBV6-1 and TRBJ1-5; possibly TRBD1 for D (6 bases). Germline CDR1 MNHNS, CDR2 SASEGT. CDR3 length: 15 residues. Trimming shortened V by 9 bases and J by 4 bases, and 19 bases separated the two germline ends. Written as DNA, the CDR3 is TGTGCCAGTAATGACCCAACAGGGCTGAATCAGCCCCAGCATTTT. Its translation is CASNDPTGLNQPQHF.

The V call is TRBV9, the J call TRBJ1-1, with D perhaps TRBD1 (5 bases). Per germline, CDR1 SGDLS and CDR2 YYNGEE. Trimming left V 3 bases short and J 1 base short, with 13 bases between. The CDR3 sequence is 15 residues long. The CDR3 region has the DNA TGTGCCAGCAGCGCTGAGCTAGGGGAGAACACTGAAGCTTTCTTT. As protein: CASSAELGENTEAFF.

The chain has TRBV6-4 and TRBJ2-3; perhaps TRBD2 as D (5 bases). V was trimmed by 6 bases and J by 0 bases, leaving 10 bases between them. The CDR3 spans 14 residues. Germline-derived CDR1 and CDR2 are MRHNA and SNTAGT. CDR3 nucleotide sequence: TGTGCCAGCAGCCCTACTAGTAGCACAGATACGCAGTATTTT. It codes for CASSPTSSTDTQYF.

V usage is TRBV2 and J usage is TRBJ1-4; TRBD1 agrees at 8 bases. The V segment lost 3 bases and the J segment 6 bases; nucleotides outside the gene matches: 6. The CDR3 is 15 amino acids. From germline, CDR1 is SNHLY and CDR2 FYNNEI. Here the CDR3 reads CASSERQGAYEKLFF. As DNA, the CDR3 is TGTGCCAGCAGTGAGAGGCAGGGGGCCTATGAAAAACTGTTTTTT.

The DNA of the CDR3 is TGTGCCTGGAGTCCCTTCCTCGGGACAGGGGGTACGCAGTATTTT. Translation gives CAWSPFLGTGGTQYF. The chain links TRBV30 to TRBJ2-3; the match to TRBD1 covers 11 bases. This CDR3 comprises 15 residues. CDR1 and CDR2 from the germline V gene are GTSNPN and SVGIG (reference sequence). Trimming took 2 bases from V and 8 from J; bases not matched to a gene: 9.

In this sample, this clone turned up once. V is TRBV11-1 and J is TRBJ2-2; perhaps D is TRBD1 or TRBD2 (6 bases each). The V gene's germline CDR1 is SGHAT and CDR2 FQDESV (reference sequence). The CDR3 sequence is 14 residues long. Trimming took off 5 bases at V and 6 bases at J, with 13 bases between the two ends. CDR3 amino acids: CASSPDGGPGELFF. Here the CDR3 DNA reads TGTGCCAGCAGCCCAGACGGGGGCCCCGGGGAGCTGTTTTTT.